The 12 T cell receptor beta chains listed next were all sequenced from one sample in a study of T cell responses to AZD1222 COVID-19 vaccine. Produced via immunoSEQ multiplex PCR; TCRdb's table is partial and in-frame only. The sample gives over 130,000 clones, about 93% of which show up once; more than 3% is in the top ten. The sample here was peripheral blood, taken 28 days after the second AZD1222 dose. The receptors come from an adult who received the AZD1222 COVID-19 vaccine.

The chain employs TRBV11-3 and TRBJ2-7; D gene unclear. Trimming took off 0 bases at V and 3 bases at J, with 3 bases between the two ends. CDR1 is SGHNT, CDR2 YENEEA, per germline. The CDR3 sequence is 12 residues long. The CDR3 nucleotides are TGTGCCAGCAGCTTAGACGGCTACGAGCAGTACTTC. Encoded protein: CASSLDGYEQYF.

This clone has just one count. The chain couples TRBV5-1 to TRBJ2-5; D possibly corresponds to TRBD1 (6 bases). Trimming cost V 1 base and J 2 bases, with 18 bases left between them. Germline CDR1 SGHRS, CDR2 YFSETQ. The CDR3 totals 17 residues. The CDR3 DNA is TGCGCCAGCAGCTTGAGTTATGGGGGCCAGAGACAAGAGACCCAGTACTTC. It codes for CASSLSYGGQRQETQYF. Looking up the rest from reference TRBV5-1 and TRBJ2-5 gives the full variable domain: KAGVTQTPRYLIKTRGQQVTLSCSPISGHRSVSWYQQTPGQGLQFLFEYFSETQRNKGNFPGRFSGRQFSNSRSEMNVSTLELGDSALYLCASSLSYGGQRQETQYFGPGTRLLVL.

The chain employs TRBV24-1 and TRBJ1-6, with no clear D. The CDR3 is made up of 13 amino acids. CDR1 is KGHDR, CDR2 SFDVKD, per germline. With 4 bases removed from V and 5 bases from J, the gap between germline ends came to 5 bases. The CDR3 coding sequence is TGTGCCACCAGTGAACAAAATAATTCACCCCTCCACTTT. It specifies CATSEQNNSPLHF.

This clone was recorded once. V usage is TRBV7-2 and J usage is TRBJ2-2, with D possibly TRBD1 on 5 matching bases. Germline CDR1 reads SGHTA; CDR2 reads FQGNSA. Trimming removed 1 base from V and 8 bases from J, with 17 bases in between. The length of the CDR3 is 16 residues. For the CDR3, the DNA is TGTGCCAGCAGCTTAGGTGTTGTCAGGGCCATGGGGGAGCTGTTTTTT. Amino acids: CASSLGVVRAMGELFF. Full variable domain (remainder filled in from reference TRBV7-2 and TRBJ2-2): GAGVSQSPSNKVTEKGKDVELRCDPISGHTALYWYRQSLGQGLEFLIYFQGNSAPDKSGLPSDRFSAERTGGSVSTLTIQRTQQEDSAVYLCASSLGVVRAMGELFFGEGSRLTVL.

The genes are TRBV9 and TRBJ2-3; the D is unclear. Germline V gene lookup returns CDR1 SGDLS and CDR2 YYNGEE. This CDR3 has 12 residues. V gave up 0 bases and J gave up 3 bases, with 2 bases separating them. CDR3 sequence (DNA): TGTGCCAGCAGCGTAGAAACAGATACGCAGTATTTT. Protein product: CASSVETDTQYF. The variable domain in full, with the rest retrieved from reference TRBV9 and TRBJ2-3, is DSGVTQTPKHLITATGQRVTLRCSPRSGDLSVYWYQQSLDQGLQFLIQYYNGEERAKGNILERFSAQQFPDLHSELNLSSLELGDSALYFCASSVETDTQYFGPGTRLTVL.

The rearrangement uses TRBV7-8 and TRBJ2-5; possibly TRBD1 for D (6 bases). V lost 7 bases and J lost 2, with 20 bases in between. CDR1 and CDR2 from the germline V gene are SGHVS and FQNEAQ. The CDR3 extends over 16 amino acids. The CDR3 DNA reads TGTGCCAGCATCAAATCTTCCGGACAGCTGCAAGAGACCCAGTACTTC. Encoded protein: CASIKSSGQLQETQYF.

V gene TRBV30 combines with J gene TRBJ2-5; D perhaps matches TRBD2 (5 bases). CDR1 is GTSNPN, CDR2 SVGIG, per germline (reference sequence). The CDR3 covers 15 residues. V gave up 3 bases and J gave up 5 bases, with 19 bases separating them. The CDR3 region has the DNA TGTGCCTGGAGCCACCAATCGGGGAGATGGGAGACCCAGTACTTC. Translating it yields CAWSHQSGRWETQYF.

The chain employs TRBV27 and TRBJ2-7; 9 bases fit TRBD1. In germline, CDR1 is MNHEY, CDR2 SMNVEV (reference sequence). This CDR3 contains 15 residues. V was pared by 8 bases and J by 6 bases, with 14 bases of the junction left unmatched. The CDR3 loop reads CASRPHRDRAPEQYF. As DNA, the CDR3 is TGTGCCAGCCGCCCTCACCGGGACAGGGCACCCGAGCAGTACTTC.

The chain carries TRBV25-1 and TRBJ2-6; perhaps TRBD1 as D (5 bases). Germline V gene sequence: CDR1 MGHDK, CDR2 SYGVNS. There are 17 residues in the CDR3. V lost 6 bases and J lost 0, with 15 bases in between. The DNA for the CDR3 is TGTGCCAGCAGCCCGCGGACACCGATCTCTGGGGCCAACGTCCTGACTTTC. Translation: CASSPRTPISGANVLTF. The whole variable domain, filled in from reference TRBV25-1 and TRBJ2-6, reads EADIYQTPRYLVIGTGKKITLECSQTMGHDKMYWYQQDPGMELHLIHYSYGVNSTEKGDLSSESTVSRIRTEHFPLTLESARPSHTSQYLCASSPRTPISGANVLTFGAGSRLTVL.

The V call is TRBV5-1, the J call TRBJ1-4, with 7 bases matching TRBD1. Germline loops: CDR1 SGHRS, CDR2 YFSETQ. The trim removed 2 bases at V and 3 bases at J, leaving 1 base unmatched. The CDR3 loop spans 14 amino acids. This chain's CDR3 is CASSFQGANEKLFF. As DNA, the CDR3 is TGCGCCAGCAGCTTTCAGGGGGCTAATGAAAAACTGTTTTTT.

The sample holds one count of this clone. This chain connects TRBV5-8 to TRBJ2-1, with a tentative D call TRBD1 (6 bases). Deletions cut 7 bases from V and 2 bases from J, with 13 bases between. In germline, CDR1 is SGHTS, CDR2 YDEGEE. The CDR3 has 14 residues. CDR3 sequence reads: CASLDRITYNEQFF. The CDR3 bases are TGTGCCAGCCTCGACAGGATAACCTACAATGAGCAGTTCTTC.

This chain uses TRBV12-3 or TRBV12-4 with TRBJ1-2, with 9 bases fitting TRBD1. The length of the CDR3 is 13 residues. V was pared by 4 bases and J by 8 bases, with 5 bases of the junction left unmatched. The DNA of the CDR3 is TGTGCCAGCAGTTGGGGACAGGGAGCCGGCTACACCTTC. As protein: CASSWGQGAGYTF.